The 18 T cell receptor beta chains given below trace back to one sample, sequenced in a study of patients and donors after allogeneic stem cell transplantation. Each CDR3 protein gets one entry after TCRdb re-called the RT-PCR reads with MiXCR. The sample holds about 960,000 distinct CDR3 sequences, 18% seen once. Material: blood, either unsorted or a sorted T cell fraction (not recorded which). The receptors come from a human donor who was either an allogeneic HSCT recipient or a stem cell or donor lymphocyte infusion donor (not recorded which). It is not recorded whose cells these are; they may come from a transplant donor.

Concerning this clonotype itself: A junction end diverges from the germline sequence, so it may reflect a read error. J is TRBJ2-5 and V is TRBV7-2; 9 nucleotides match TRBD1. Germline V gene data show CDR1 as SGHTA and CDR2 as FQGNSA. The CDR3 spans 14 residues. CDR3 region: CASSLAAGTGTMDF. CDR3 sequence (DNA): TGTGCCAGCAGCTTAGCCGCCGGGACAGGGACTATGGACTTC.

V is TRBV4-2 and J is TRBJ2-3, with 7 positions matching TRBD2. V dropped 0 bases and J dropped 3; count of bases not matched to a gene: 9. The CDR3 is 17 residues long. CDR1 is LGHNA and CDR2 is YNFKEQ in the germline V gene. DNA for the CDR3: TGTGCCAGCAGCCAAGATGGGGGGGTTGGGGCGACAGATACGCAGTATTTT. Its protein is CASSQDGGVGATDTQYF.

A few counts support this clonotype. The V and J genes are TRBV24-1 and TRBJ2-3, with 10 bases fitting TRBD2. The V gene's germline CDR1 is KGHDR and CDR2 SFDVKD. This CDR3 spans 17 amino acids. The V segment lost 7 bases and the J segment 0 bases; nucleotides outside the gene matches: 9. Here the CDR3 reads CATSLVGLADSTDTQYF. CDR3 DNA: TGTGCCACCAGCCTTGTTGGACTAGCGGATAGCACAGATACGCAGTATTTT.

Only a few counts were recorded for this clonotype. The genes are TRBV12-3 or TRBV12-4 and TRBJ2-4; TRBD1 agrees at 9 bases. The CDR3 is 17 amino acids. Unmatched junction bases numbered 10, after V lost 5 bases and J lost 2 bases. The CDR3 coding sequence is TGTGCCAGCAGTCCGGGACAGGGAGAGGTATCCAAAAACATTCAGTACTTC. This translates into CASSPGQGEVSKNIQYF.

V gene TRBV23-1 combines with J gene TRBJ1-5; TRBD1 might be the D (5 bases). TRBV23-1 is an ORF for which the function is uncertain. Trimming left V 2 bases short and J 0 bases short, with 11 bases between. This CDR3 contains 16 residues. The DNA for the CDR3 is TGCGCCAGCAGTCAAGAGGGACCGTTTAGCAATCAGCCCCAGCATTTT. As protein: CASSQEGPFSNQPQHF.

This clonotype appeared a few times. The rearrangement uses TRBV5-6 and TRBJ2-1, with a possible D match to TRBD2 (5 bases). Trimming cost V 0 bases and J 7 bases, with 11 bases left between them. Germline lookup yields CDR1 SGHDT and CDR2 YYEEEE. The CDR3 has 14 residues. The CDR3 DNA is TGTGCCAGCAGCTTGGATGCGGAGGAGAATGAGCAGTTCTTC. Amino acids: CASSLDAEENEQFF.

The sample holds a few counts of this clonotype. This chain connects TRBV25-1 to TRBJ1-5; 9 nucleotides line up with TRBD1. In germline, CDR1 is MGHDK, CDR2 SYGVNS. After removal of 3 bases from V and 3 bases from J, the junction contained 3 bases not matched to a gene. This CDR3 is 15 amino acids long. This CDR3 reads CASSDTGGFNQPQHF. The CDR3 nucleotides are TGTGCCAGCAGTGATACAGGGGGCTTCAATCAGCCCCAGCATTTT.

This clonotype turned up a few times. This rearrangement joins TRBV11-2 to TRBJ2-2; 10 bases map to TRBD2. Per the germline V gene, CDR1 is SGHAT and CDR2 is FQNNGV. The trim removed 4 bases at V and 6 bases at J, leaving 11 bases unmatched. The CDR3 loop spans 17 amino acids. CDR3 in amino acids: CASSSPSGRLSAGELFF. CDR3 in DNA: TGTGCCAGCAGCTCACCTAGCGGGAGATTATCGGCCGGGGAGCTGTTTTTT. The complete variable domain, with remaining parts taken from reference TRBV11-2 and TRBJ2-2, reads EAGVAQSPRYKIIEKRQSVAFWCNPISGHATLYWYQQILGQGPKLLIQFQNNGVVDDSQLPKDRFSAERLKGVDSTLKIQPAKLEDSAVYLCASSSPSGRLSAGELFFGEGSRLTVL.

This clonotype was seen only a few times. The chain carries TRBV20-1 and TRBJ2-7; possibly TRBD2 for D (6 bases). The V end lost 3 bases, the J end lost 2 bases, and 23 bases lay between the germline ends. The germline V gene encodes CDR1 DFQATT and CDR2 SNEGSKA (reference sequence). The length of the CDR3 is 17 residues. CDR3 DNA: TGCAGTGCTAGTGTCTATCTCTGGGGGGAGTTGACCTACGAGCAGTACTTC. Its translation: CSASVYLWGELTYEQYF.

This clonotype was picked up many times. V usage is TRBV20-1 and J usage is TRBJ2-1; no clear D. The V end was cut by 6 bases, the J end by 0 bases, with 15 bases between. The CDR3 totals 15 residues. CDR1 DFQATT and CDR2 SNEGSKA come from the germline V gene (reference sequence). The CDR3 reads CSALVLVSSYNEQFF. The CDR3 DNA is TGCAGTGCCCTCGTACTCGTCAGCTCCTACAATGAGCAGTTCTTC.

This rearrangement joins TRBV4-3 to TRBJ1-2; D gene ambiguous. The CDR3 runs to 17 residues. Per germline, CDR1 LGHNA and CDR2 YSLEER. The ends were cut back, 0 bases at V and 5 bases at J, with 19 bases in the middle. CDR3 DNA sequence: TGCGCCAGCAGCCAAGATCTAAGTCGACGGAATCCTTATGGCTACACCTTC. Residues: CASSQDLSRRNPYGYTF.

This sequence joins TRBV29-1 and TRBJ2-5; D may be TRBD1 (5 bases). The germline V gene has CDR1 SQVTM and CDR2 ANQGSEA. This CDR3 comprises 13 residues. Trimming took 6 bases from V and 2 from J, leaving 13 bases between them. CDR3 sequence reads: CSVMARAQETQYF. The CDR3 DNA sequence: TGCAGCGTGATGGCCAGGGCACAAGAGACCCAGTACTTC. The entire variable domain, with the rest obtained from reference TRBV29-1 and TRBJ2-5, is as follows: SAVISQKPSRDICQRGTSLTIQCQVDSQVTMMFWYRQQPGQSLTLIATANQGSEATYESGFVIDKFPISRPNLTFSTLTVSNMSPEDSSIYLCSVMARAQETQYFGPGTRLLVL.

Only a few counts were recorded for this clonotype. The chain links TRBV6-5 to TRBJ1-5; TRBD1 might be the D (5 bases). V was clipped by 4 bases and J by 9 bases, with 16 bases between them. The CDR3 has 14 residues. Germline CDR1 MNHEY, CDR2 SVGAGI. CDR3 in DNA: TGTGCCAGCAGTTCCCCACCAGGGAGTGCGCCCCAGCATTTT. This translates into CASSSPPGSAPQHF.

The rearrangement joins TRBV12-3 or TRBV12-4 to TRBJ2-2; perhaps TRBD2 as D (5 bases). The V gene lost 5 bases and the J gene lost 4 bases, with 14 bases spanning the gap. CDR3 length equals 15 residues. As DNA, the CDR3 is TGTGCCAGCAGTGCCGTGGGCGCGGGCACCGGGGAGCTGTTTTTT. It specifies CASSAVGAGTGELFF.

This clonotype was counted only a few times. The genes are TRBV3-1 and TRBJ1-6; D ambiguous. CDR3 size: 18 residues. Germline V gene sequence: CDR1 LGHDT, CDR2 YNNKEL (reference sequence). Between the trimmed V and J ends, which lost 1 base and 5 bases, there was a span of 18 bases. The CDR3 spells CASSQAYWATGNNSPLHF. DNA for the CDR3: TGTGCCAGCAGCCAAGCGTACTGGGCTACGGGGAATAATTCACCCCTCCACTTT. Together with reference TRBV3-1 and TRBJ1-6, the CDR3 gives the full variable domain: DTAVSQTPKYLVTQMGNDKSIKCEQNLGHDTMYWYKQDSKKFLKIMFSYNNKELIINETVPNRFSPKSPDKAHLNLHINSLELGDSAVYFCASSQAYWATGNNSPLHFGNGTRLTVT.

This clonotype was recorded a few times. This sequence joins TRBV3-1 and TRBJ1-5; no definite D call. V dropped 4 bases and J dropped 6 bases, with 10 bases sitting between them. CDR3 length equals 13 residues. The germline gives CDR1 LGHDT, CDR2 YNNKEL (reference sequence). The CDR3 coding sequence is TGTGCCAGCAGCCCCACGCGGCGTCAGCCCCAGCATTTT. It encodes CASSPTRRQPQHF. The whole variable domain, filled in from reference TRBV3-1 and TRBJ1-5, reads DTAVSQTPKYLVTQMGNDKSIKCEQNLGHDTMYWYKQDSKKFLKIMFSYNNKELIINETVPNRFSPKSPDKAHLNLHINSLELGDSAVYFCASSPTRRQPQHFGDGTRLSIL.

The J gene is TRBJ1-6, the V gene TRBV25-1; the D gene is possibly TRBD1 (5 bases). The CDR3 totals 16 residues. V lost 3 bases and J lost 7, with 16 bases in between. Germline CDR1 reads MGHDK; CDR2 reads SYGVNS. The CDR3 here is CASSDPREAGNSPLHF. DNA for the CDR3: TGTGCCAGCAGTGATCCTAGGGAGGCAGGGAATTCACCCCTCCACTTT.

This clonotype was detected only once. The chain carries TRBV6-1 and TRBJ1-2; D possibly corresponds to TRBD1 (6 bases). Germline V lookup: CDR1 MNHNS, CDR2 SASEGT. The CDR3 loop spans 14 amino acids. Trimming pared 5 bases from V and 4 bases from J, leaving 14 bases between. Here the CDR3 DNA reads TGTGCCAGCAGTCTCCCCACAGGGCGCTATGGCTACACCTTC. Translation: CASSLPTGRYGYTF.